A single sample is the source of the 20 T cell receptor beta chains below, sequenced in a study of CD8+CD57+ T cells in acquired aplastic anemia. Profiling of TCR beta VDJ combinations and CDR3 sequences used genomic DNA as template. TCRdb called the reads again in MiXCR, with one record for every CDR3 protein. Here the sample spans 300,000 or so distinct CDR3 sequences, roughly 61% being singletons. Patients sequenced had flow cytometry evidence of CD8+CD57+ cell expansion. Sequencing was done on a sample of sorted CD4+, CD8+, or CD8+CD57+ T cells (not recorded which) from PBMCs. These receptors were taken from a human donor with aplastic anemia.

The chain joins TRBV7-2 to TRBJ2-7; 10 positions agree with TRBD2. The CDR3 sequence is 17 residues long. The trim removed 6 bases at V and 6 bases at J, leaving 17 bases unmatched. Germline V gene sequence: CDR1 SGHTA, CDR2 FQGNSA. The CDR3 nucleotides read TGTGCCAGCAGTTCCAAGGGTCTAGCGGGGGCCGCGGGCGAGCAGTACTTC. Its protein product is CASSSKGLAGAAGEQYF.

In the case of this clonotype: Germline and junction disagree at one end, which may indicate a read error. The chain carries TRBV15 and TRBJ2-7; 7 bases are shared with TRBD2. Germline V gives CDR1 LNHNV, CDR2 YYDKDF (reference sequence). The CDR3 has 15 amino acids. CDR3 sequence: CATSRTGGSSCEQYF. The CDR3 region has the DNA TGTGCCACCAGCAGGACGGGGGGTTCTTCCTGCGAGCAGTACTTC.

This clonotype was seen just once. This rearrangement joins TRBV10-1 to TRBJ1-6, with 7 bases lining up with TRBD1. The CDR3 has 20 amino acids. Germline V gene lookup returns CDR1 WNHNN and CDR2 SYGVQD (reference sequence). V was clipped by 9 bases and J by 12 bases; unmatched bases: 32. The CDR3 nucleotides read TGCGCCAGACCGAGGGACAGCCAATCCTGCAGTTACTCGAGGGGAGGACCCCTCCACTTT. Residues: CARPRDSQSCSYSRGGPLHF.

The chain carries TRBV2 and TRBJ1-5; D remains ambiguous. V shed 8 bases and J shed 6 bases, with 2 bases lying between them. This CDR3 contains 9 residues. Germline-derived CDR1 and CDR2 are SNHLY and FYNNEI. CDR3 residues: CASGQPQHF. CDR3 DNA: TGTGCCAGCGGTCAGCCCCAGCATTTT.

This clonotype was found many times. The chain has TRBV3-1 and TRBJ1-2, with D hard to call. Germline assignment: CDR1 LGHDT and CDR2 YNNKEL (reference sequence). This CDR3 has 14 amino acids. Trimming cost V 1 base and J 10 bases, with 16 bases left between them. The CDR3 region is CASSQALGLGDYTF. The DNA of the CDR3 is TGTGCCAGCAGCCAAGCTCTGGGGTTAGGAGACTACACCTTC.

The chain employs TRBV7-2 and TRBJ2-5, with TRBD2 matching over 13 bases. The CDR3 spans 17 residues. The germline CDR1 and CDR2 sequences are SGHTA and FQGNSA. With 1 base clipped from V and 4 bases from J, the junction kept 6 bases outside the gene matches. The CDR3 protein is CASSLERLAGGGETQYF. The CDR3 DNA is TGTGCCAGCAGCTTAGAGAGACTAGCGGGGGGCGGAGAGACCCAGTACTTC. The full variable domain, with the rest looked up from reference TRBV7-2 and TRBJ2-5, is GAGVSQSPSNKVTEKGKDVELRCDPISGHTALYWYRQSLGQGLEFLIYFQGNSAPDKSGLPSDRFSAERTGGSVSTLTIQRTQQEDSAVYLCASSLERLAGGGETQYFGPGTRLLVL.

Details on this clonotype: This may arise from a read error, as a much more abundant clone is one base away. CDR3 protein: CATSRDRANQPQHF. The CDR3 DNA follows: TGTGCCACCAGTCGAGACAGGGCAAATCAGCCCCAGCATTTT. The chain couples TRBV24-1 to TRBJ1-5; 7 positions agree with TRBD1. V lost 6 bases to trimming and J lost 4 bases; unmatched junction nucleotides: 5. The CDR3 spans 14 residues. Germline CDR1 is KGHDR and CDR2 is SFDVKD.

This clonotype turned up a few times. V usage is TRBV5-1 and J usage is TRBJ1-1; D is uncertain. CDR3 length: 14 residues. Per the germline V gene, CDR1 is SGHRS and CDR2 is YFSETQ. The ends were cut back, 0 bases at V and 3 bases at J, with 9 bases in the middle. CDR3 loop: CASSLAGYDTEAFF. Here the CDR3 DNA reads TGCGCCAGCAGCTTGGCCGGGTATGACACTGAAGCTTTCTTT.

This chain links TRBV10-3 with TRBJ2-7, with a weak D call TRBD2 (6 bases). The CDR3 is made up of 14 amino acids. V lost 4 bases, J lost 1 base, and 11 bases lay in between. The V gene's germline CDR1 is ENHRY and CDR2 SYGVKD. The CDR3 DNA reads TGTGCCATCAGTGGCCGGGACTCGTCCTACGAGCAGTACTTC. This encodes CAISGRDSSYEQYF.

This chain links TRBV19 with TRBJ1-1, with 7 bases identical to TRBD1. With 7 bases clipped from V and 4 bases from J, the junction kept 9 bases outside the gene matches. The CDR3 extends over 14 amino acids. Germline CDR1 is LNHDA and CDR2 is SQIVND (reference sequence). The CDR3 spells CASTVQGVSTEAFF. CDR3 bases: TGTGCCAGTACCGTCCAGGGGGTGAGCACTGAAGCTTTCTTT.

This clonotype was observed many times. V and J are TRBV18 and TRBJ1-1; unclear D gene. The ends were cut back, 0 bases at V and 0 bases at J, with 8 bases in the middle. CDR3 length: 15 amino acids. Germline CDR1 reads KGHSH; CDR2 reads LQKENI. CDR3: CASSPPSLMNTEAFF. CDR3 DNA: TGTGCCAGCTCACCACCATCGCTTATGAACACTGAAGCTTTCTTT. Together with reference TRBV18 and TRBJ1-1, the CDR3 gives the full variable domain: NAGVMQNPRHLVRRRGQEARLRCSPMKGHSHVYWYRQLPEEGLKFMVYLQKENIIDESGMPKERFSAEFPKEGPSILRIQQVVRGDSAAYFCASSPPSLMNTEAFFGQGTRLTVV.

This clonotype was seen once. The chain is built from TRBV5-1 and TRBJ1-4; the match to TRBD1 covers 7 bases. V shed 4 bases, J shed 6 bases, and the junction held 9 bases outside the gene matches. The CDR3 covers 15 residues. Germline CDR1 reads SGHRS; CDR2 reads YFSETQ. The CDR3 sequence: CASSLRQGGDEKLFF. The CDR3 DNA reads TGCGCCAGCAGCCTCAGACAGGGAGGGGATGAAAAACTGTTTTTT.

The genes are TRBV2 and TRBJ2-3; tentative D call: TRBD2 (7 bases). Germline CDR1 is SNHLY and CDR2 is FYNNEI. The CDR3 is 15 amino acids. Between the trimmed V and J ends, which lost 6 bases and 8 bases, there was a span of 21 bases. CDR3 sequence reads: CASRRTQGGGGTQYF. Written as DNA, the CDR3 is TGTGCCAGCAGAAGGACACAGGGAGGGGGGGGTACGCAGTATTTT.

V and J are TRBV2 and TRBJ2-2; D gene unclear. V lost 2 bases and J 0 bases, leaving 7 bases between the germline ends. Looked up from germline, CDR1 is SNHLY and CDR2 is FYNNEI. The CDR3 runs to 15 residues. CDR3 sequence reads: CASSEQVTNTGELFF. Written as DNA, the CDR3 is TGTGCCAGCAGTGAACAGGTTACGAACACCGGGGAGCTGTTTTTT.

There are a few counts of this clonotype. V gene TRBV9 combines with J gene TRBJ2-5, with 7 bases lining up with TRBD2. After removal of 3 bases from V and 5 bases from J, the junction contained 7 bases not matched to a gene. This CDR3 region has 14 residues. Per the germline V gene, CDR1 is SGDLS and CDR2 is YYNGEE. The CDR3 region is CASSGGLPIETQYF. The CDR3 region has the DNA TGTGCCAGCAGCGGGGGACTACCCATTGAGACCCAGTACTTC.

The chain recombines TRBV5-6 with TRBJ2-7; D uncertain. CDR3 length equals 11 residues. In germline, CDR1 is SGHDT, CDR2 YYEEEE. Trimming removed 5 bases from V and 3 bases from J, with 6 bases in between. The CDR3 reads CASSSNYEQYF. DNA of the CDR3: TGTGCCAGCAGTTCTAACTACGAGCAGTACTTC. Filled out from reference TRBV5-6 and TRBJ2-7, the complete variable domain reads DAGVTQSPTHLIKTRGQQVTLRCSPKSGHDTVSWYQQALGQGPQFIFQYYEEEERQRGNFPDRFSGHQFPNYSSELNVNALLLGDSALYLCASSSNYEQYFGPGTRLTVT.

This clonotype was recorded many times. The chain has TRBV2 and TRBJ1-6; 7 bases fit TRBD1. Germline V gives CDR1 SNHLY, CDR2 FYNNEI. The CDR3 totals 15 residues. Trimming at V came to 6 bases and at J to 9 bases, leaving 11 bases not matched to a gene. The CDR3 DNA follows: TGTGCCAGCAGATGGGACAGTTCGGTGGGTTCACCCCTCCACTTT. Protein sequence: CASRWDSSVGSPLHF.

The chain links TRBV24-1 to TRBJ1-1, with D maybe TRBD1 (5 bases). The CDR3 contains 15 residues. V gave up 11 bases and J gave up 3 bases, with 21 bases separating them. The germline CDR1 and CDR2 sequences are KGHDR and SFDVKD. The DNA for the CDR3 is TGTGCCATTGTGGGACGGTGGGTAATGGACACTGAAGCTTTCTTT. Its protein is CAIVGRWVMDTEAFF.

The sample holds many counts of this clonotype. The CDR3 protein is CASSEARRHPYNEQFF. The CDR3 DNA is TGTGCCAGCAGTGAAGCGCGTCGACACCCATACAATGAGCAGTTCTTC. The chain joins TRBV6-1 to TRBJ2-1; the D is unclear. The CDR3 sequence is 16 residues long. Per germline, CDR1 MNHNS and CDR2 SASEGT. The V end lost 0 bases, the J end lost 4 bases, and 13 bases lay between the germline ends.

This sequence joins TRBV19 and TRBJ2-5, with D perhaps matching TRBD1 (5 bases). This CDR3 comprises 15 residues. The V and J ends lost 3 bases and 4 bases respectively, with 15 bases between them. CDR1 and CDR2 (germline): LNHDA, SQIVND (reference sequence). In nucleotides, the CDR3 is TGTGCCAGTAGTATGGCAGGGTGGCCAGGAGAGACCCAGTACTTC. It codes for CASSMAGWPGETQYF.